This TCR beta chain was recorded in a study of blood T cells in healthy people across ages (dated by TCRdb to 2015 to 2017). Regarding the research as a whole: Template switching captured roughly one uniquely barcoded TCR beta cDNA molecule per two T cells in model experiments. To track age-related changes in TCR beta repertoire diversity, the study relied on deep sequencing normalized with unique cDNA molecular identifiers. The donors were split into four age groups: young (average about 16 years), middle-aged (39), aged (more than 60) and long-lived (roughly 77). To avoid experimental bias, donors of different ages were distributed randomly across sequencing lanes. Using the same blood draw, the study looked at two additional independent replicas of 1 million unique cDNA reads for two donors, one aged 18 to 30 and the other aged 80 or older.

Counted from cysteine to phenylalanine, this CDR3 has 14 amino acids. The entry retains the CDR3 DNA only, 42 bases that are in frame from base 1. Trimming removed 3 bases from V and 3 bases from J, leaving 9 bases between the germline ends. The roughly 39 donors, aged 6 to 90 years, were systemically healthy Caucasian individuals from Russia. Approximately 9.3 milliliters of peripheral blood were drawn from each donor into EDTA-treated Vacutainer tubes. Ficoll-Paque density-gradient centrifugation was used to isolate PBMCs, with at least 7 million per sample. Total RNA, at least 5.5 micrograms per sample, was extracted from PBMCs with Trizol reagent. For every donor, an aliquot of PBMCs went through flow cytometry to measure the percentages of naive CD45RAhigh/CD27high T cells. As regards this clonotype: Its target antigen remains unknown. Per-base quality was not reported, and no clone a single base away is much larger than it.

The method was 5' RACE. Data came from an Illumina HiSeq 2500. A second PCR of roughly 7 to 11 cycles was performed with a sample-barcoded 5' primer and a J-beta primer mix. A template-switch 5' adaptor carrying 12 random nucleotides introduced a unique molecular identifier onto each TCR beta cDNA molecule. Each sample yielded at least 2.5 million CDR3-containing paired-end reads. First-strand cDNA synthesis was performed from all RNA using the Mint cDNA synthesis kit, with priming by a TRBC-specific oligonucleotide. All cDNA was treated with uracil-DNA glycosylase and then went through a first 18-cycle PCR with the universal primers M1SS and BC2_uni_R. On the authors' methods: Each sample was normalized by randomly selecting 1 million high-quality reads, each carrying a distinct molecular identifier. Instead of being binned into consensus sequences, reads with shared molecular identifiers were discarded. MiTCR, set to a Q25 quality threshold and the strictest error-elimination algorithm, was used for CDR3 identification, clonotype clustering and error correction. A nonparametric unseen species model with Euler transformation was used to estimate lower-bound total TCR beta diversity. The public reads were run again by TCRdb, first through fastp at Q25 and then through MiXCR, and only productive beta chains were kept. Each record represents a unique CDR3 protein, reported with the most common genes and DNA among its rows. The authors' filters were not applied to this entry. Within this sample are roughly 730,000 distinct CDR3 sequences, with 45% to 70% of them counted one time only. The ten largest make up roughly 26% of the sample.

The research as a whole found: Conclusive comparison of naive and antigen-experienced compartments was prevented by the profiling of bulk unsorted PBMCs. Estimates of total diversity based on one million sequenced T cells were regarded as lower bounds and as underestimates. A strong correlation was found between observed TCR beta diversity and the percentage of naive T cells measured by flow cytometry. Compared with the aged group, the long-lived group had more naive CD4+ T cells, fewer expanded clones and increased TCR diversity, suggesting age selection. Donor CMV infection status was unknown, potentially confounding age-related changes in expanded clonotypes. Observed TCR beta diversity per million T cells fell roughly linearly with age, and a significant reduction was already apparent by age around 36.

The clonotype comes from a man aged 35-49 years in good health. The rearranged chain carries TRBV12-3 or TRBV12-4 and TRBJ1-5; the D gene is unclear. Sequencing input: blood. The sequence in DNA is TGTGCCAGCAGTTTTTTGAGTAACAATCAGCCCCAGCATTTT. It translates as CASSFLSNNQPQHF.